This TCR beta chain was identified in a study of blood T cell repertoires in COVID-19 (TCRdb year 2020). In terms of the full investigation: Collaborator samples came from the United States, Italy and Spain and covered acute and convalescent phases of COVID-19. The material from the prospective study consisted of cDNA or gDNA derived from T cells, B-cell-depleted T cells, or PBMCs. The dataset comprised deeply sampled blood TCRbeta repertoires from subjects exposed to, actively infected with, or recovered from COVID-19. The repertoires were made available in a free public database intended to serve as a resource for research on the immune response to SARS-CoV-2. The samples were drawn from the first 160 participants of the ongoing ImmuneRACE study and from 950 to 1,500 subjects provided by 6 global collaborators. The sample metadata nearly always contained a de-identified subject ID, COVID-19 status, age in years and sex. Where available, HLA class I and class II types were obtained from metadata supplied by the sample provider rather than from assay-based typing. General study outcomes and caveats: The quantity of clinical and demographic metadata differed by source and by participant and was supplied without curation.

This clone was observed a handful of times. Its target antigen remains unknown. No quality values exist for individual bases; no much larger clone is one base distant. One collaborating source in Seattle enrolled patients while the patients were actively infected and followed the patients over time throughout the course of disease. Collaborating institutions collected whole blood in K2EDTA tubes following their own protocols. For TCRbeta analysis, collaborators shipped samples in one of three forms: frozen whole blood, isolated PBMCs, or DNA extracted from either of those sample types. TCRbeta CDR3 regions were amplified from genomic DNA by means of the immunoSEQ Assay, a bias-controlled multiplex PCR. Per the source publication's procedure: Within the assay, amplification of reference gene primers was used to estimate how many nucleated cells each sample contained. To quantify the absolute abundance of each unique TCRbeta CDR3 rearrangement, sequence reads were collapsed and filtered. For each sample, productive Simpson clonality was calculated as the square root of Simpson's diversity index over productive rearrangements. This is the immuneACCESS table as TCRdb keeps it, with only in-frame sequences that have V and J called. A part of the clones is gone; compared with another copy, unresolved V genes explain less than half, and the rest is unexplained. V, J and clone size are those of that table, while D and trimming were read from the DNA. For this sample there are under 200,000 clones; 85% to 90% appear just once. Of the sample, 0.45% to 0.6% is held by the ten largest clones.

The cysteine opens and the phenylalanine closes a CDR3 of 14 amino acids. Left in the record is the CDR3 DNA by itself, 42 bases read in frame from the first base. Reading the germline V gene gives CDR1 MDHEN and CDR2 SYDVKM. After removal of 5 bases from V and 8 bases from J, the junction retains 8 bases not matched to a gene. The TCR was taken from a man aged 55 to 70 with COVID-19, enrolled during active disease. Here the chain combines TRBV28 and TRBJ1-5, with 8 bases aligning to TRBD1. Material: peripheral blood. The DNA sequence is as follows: TGTGCCAGCAGTCATAAGGGACAGGAGAAGCCCCAGCATTTT. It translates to CASSHKGQEKPQHF.